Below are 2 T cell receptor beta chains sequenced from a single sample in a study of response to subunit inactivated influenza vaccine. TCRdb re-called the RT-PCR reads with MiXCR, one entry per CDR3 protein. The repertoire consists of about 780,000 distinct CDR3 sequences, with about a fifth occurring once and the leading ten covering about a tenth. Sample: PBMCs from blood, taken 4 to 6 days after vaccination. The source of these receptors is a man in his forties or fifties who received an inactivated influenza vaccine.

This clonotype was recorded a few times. CDR3 residues: CASSPSSGYEQFF. CDR3 nucleotides: TGTGCCAGCTCCCCTTCTTCGGGGTATGAGCAGTTCTTC. The chain combines TRBV7-2 with TRBJ2-1, with D perhaps TRBD2 (5 bases). Germline assignment: CDR1 SGHTA and CDR2 FQGNSA. This CDR3 comprises 13 residues. V was shortened by 8 bases and J by 8 bases, with 16 bases between the two germline ends.

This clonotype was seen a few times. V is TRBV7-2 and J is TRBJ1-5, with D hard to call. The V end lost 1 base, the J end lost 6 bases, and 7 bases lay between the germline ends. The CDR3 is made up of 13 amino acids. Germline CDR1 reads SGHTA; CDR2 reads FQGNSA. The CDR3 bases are TGTGCCAGCAGCTTAGTGGGCGGTCAGCCCCAGCATTTT. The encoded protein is CASSLVGGQPQHF.